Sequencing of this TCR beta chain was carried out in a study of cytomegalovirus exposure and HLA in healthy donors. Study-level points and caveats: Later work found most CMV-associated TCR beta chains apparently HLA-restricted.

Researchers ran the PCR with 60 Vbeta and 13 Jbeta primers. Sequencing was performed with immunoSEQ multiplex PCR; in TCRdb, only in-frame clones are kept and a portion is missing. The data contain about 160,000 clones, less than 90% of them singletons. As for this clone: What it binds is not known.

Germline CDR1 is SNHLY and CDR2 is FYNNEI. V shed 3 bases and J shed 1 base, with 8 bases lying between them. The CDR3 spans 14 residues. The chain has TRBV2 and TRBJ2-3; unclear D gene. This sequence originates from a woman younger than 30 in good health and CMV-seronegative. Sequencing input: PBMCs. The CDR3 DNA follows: TGTGCCAGCAGTGACCATCAGGGCACAGATACGCAGTATTTT. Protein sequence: CASSDHQGTDTQYF.